The 18 T cell receptor beta chains below all came from one sample that was sequenced in a study of blood T cell repertoires in COVID-19. Generated by immunoSEQ multiplex PCR, the TCRdb table keeps only in-frame clones and is missing some. Among about 280,000 clones listed, roughly 90% were seen once. Sample: peripheral blood. Receptor source: a woman between 25 and 40 years old with active or convalescent COVID-19.

This rearrangement joins TRBV6-4 to TRBJ2-3; 8 nucleotides align to TRBD1. CDR1 is MRHNA, CDR2 SNTAGT, per germline. Trimming cost V 4 bases and J 0 bases; bases outside gene matches: 3. This CDR3 contains 15 residues. The CDR3 here is CASSAQGGSTDTQYF. The CDR3 coding sequence is TGTGCCAGCAGTGCACAGGGGGGTAGCACAGATACGCAGTATTTT.

A single count supports this clone. The chain uses TRBV19 and TRBJ1-5; tentatively, D is TRBD1 (5 bases). Germline V lookup: CDR1 LNHDA, CDR2 SQIVND (reference sequence). V was trimmed by 5 bases and J by 4 bases, leaving 24 bases between them. The CDR3 spans 18 residues. The chain's CDR3 is CASSPGGGNTPRNQPQHF. The CDR3 nucleotides are TGTGCCAGTAGTCCGGGGGGGGGTAACACCCCCAGGAATCAGCCCCAGCATTTT.

V gene TRBV4-2 combines with J gene TRBJ2-3; possibly TRBD2 for D (7 bases). CDR3 length: 18 residues. V lost 0 bases and J lost 0, with 16 bases in between. Germline loops: CDR1 LGHNA, CDR2 YNFKEQ. CDR3 in DNA: TGTGCCAGCAGCCAAGATAGGGGGGGGGCGAGCAGCACAGATACGCAGTATTTT. Protein sequence: CASSQDRGGASSTDTQYF.

This chain links TRBV19 with TRBJ1-3; no reliable D call. V was clipped by 4 bases and J by 0 bases, with 13 bases between them. Looked up from germline, CDR1 is LNHDA and CDR2 is SQIVND (reference sequence). The CDR3 is 16 amino acids. CDR3 amino acids: CASSSAAIRSGNTIYF. The DNA for the CDR3 is TGTGCCAGTAGTAGCGCGGCAATACGCTCTGGAAACACCATATATTTT. Full variable domain (missing parts from reference TRBV19 and TRBJ1-3): DGGITQSPKYLFRKEGQNVTLSCEQNLNHDAMYWYRQDPGQGLRLIYYSQIVNDFQKGDIAEGYSVSREKKESFPLTVTSAQKNPTAFYLCASSSAAIRSGNTIYFGEGSWLTVV.

V and J are TRBV6-2 or TRBV6-3 and TRBJ1-6; 7 bases align to TRBD1. V lost 6 bases to trimming and J lost 6 bases; unmatched junction nucleotides: 5. The germline CDR1 and CDR2 sequences are MNHEY and SVGEGT. The CDR3 runs to 14 residues. CDR3 nucleotides: TGTGCCAGCAGCTTGACAGGGACTAATTCACCCCTCCACTTT. Translating it yields CASSLTGTNSPLHF.

The chain carries TRBV29-1 and TRBJ1-2; perhaps TRBD1 as D (5 bases). V dropped 6 bases and J dropped 0 bases, with 14 bases sitting between them. The CDR3 length is 14 residues. Germline V lookup: CDR1 SQVTM, CDR2 ANQGSEA. For the CDR3, the DNA is TGCAGCGTCCCTTGGAGGGGAACTAACTATGGCTACACCTTC. Translated, it gives CSVPWRGTNYGYTF.

This chain links TRBV19 with TRBJ1-1; D gene uncertain. Germline V gene sequence: CDR1 LNHDA, CDR2 SQIVND (reference sequence). The V end was cut by 7 bases, the J end by 0 bases, with 9 bases between. CDR3 length: 13 amino acids. The CDR3 sequence is CASKPLMNTEAFF. The CDR3, as DNA: TGTGCCAGTAAGCCGCTAATGAACACTGAAGCTTTCTTT.

This chain uses TRBV14 with TRBJ2-3; D is perhaps TRBD1 (6 bases). V was shortened by 0 bases and J by 8 bases, with 9 bases between the two germline ends. Germline V gene lookup returns CDR1 SGHDN and CDR2 FVKESK. The CDR3 runs to 13 residues. The CDR3 sequence: CASSQDLGATQYF. The CDR3 nucleotides read TGTGCCAGCAGCCAAGATTTGGGGGCTACGCAGTATTTT. Together with reference TRBV14 and TRBJ2-3, the CDR3 gives the full variable domain: EAGVTQFPSHSVIEKGQTVTLRCDPISGHDNLYWYRRVMGKEIKFLLHFVKESKQDESGMPNNRFLAERTGGTYSTLKVQPAELEDSGVYFCASSQDLGATQYFGPGTRLTVL.

This clone was recorded once. The J gene is TRBJ1-5, the V gene TRBV30; 9 nucleotides agree with TRBD1. The CDR3 loop spans 15 amino acids. The ends lost 2 bases at V and 4 bases at J; junction bases unmatched: 6. Germline V CDR1 and CDR2: GTSNPN, SVGIG (reference sequence). The DNA of the CDR3 is TGTGCCTGGAGTCAGGGACAGGGAGGGAATCAGCCCCAGCATTTT. It specifies CAWSQGQGGNQPQHF.

This chain connects TRBV5-1 to TRBJ2-7; D might be TRBD2 (5 bases). Germline V gives CDR1 SGHRS, CDR2 YFSETQ. The CDR3 consists of 15 residues. V was shortened by 4 bases and J by 7 bases, with 21 bases between the two germline ends. In DNA form, the CDR3 reads TGCGCCAGCAGCCCAGACAACCAAGCTACTAGGGAGCAGTACTTC. Its protein is CASSPDNQATREQYF.

The J gene is TRBJ1-6, the V gene TRBV5-1; 8 bases agree with TRBD1. Trimming took 3 bases from V and 7 from J; bases not matched to a gene: 3. The CDR3 sequence is 14 residues long. CDR1 and CDR2 from the germline V gene are SGHRS and YFSETQ. CDR3 sequence (DNA): TGCGCCAGCAGCTGGGGACAGGACAATTCACCCCTCCACTTT. Residues: CASSWGQDNSPLHF.

This clone was counted once. The chain is built from TRBV7-2 and TRBJ2-3; 7 nucleotides line up with TRBD2. The CDR3 runs 13 residues. Germline CDR1 SGHTA, CDR2 FQGNSA. V dropped 8 bases and J dropped 5; count of bases not matched to a gene: 7. CDR3 loop: CASPGEGQDTQYF. DNA of the CDR3: TGTGCCAGCCCCGGGGAGGGTCAAGATACGCAGTATTTT.

The V call is TRBV7-9, the J call TRBJ1-5; no clear D gene. Germline V gene data show CDR1 as SEHNR and CDR2 as FQNEAQ (reference sequence). The CDR3 runs 13 residues. The V and J ends lost 5 bases and 9 bases respectively, with 14 bases between them. The CDR3 loop is CASSLDGLTPQHF. The CDR3 nucleotides are TGTGCCAGCAGCCTCGACGGACTAACGCCCCAGCATTTT.

There are many counts of this clone. Here the CDR3 reads CASGTGTGSYEQYF. In DNA form, the CDR3 reads TGCGCCAGCGGAACCGGGACAGGGTCCTACGAGCAGTACTTC. This rearrangement joins TRBV5-1 to TRBJ2-7, with 9 bases identical to TRBD1. Per germline, CDR1 SGHRS and CDR2 YFSETQ. This CDR3 has 14 amino acids. The V segment lost 7 bases and the J segment 1 base; nucleotides outside the gene matches: 6. Together with reference TRBV5-1 and TRBJ2-7, the CDR3 gives the full variable domain: KAGVTQTPRYLIKTRGQQVTLSCSPISGHRSVSWYQQTPGQGLQFLFEYFSETQRNKGNFPGRFSGRQFSNSRSEMNVSTLELGDSALYLCASGTGTGSYEQYFGPGTRLTVT.

V is TRBV5-4 and J is TRBJ1-6; D call uncertain. The CDR3 has 15 residues. Germline CDR1 reads SGHNT; CDR2 reads YYREEE (reference sequence). Between the trimmed V and J ends, which lost 1 base and 4 bases, there was a span of 9 bases. The CDR3: CASSLTDKYNSPLHF. CDR3 bases: TGTGCCAGCAGCTTGACCGACAAGTATAATTCACCCCTCCACTTT.

This rearrangement joins TRBV2 to TRBJ1-1; D might be TRBD1 (5 bases). Germline CDR1 is SNHLY and CDR2 is FYNNEI. This CDR3 is 15 amino acids long. Between the trimmed V and J ends, which lost 3 bases and 0 bases, there was a span of 11 bases. DNA for the CDR3: TGTGCCAGCAGTGATAATGACAGTTTGAACACTGAAGCTTTCTTT. Amino acid sequence: CASSDNDSLNTEAFF. The variable domain in full, completed from reference TRBV2 and TRBJ1-1, reads EPEVTQTPSHQVTQMGQEVILRCVPISNHLYFYWYRQILGQKVEFLVSFYNNEISEKSEIFDDQFSVERPDGSNFTLKIRSTKLEDSAMYFCASSDNDSLNTEAFFGQGTRLTVV.

The V gene is TRBV18, the J gene TRBJ2-2, with D tentatively TRBD1 (5 bases). Trimming stripped 4 bases from V and 4 bases from J, with 13 bases between. This CDR3 has 15 amino acids. The germline gives CDR1 KGHSH, CDR2 LQKENI. The CDR3 coding sequence is TGTGCCAGCTCACTACAGGCGGATTTCACCGGGGAGCTGTTTTTT. Protein product: CASSLQADFTGELFF.

The J gene is TRBJ2-2, the V gene TRBV5-1; 8 bases map to TRBD1. CDR3 length: 19 residues. CDR1 is SGHRS and CDR2 is YFSETQ in the germline V gene. The V segment lost 1 base and the J segment 1 base; nucleotides outside the gene matches: 12. As DNA, the CDR3 is TGCGCCAGCAGCTTGTTTCTGCGGGGCGGACAGGGGAACACCGGGGAGCTGTTTTTT. Residues: CASSLFLRGGQGNTGELFF. Full variable domain (remainder filled in from reference TRBV5-1 and TRBJ2-2): KAGVTQTPRYLIKTRGQQVTLSCSPISGHRSVSWYQQTPGQGLQFLFEYFSETQRNKGNFPGRFSGRQFSNSRSEMNVSTLELGDSALYLCASSLFLRGGQGNTGELFFGEGSRLTVL.